Listed below are T cell receptor beta chains from one sample, sequenced in a study of blood T cell repertoires in COVID-19. The table came from immunoSEQ multiplex PCR; TCRdb's copy has only in-frame clones and leaves some out. The table has some 200,000 clones, approximately 79% seen once; the top ten hold 13% to 15%. Sequenced material: peripheral blood. The receptors stem from a man younger than 45 with active or convalescent COVID-19. CDR3s include the opening cysteine and the closing phenylalanine or tryptophan. Each record gives: clone size, V gene, D gene, J gene, CDR3 DNA, CDR3 protein. A D gene is named only where the DNA matches it firmly. Part of the rows lack a size; the others show once, few, many or a class for expanded clones.

clone_size: NA
v_call: TRBV19
d_call: TRBD1
j_call: TRBJ1-5
cdr3_nt: TGTGCCAGTAGGAGAGGACAGGGGGCCCAACAGCCCCAGCATTTT
cdr3_aa: CASRRGQGAQQPQHF

clone_size: NA
v_call: TRBV27
d_call: NA
j_call: TRBJ2-6
cdr3_nt: TGTGCCAGCAGTTTATACTCCTCTGGGGCCAACGTCCTGACTTTC
cdr3_aa: CASSLYSSGANVLTF

clone_size: NA
v_call: TRBV30
d_call: TRBD2
j_call: TRBJ2-5
cdr3_nt: TGTGCCTGGAGGGGGAGGGGTAGCGGGTTACAAGAGACCCAGTACTTC
cdr3_aa: CAWRGRGSGLQETQYF

clone_size: NA
v_call: TRBV14
d_call: NA
j_call: TRBJ1-1
cdr3_nt: TGTGCCAGCAGCCAGAGCGCCCTAGCTGCTTTCTTT
cdr3_aa: CASSQSALAAFF

clone_size: NA
v_call: TRBV4-3
d_call: NA
j_call: TRBJ1-2
cdr3_nt: TGCGCCAGCAGCCAAGGCCAGGGGAGAGAGGGCTACACCTTC
cdr3_aa: CASSQGQGREGYTF

clone_size: few
v_call: TRBV29-1
d_call: NA
j_call: TRBJ1-1
cdr3_nt: TGCAGCGCCATCGGCGACAACCCGAACACTGAAGCTTTCTTT
cdr3_aa: CSAIGDNPNTEAFF

clone_size: once
v_call: TRBV5-6
d_call: TRBD1
j_call: TRBJ1-2
cdr3_nt: TGTGCCAGCAGCTTGGAGGGGGCAGGGCCCAGCTATGGCTACACCTTC
cdr3_aa: CASSLEGAGPSYGYTF

clone_size: NA
v_call: TRBV19
d_call: TRBD1
j_call: TRBJ1-1
cdr3_nt: TGTGCCAGTATTACACAGGGGACTGAAGCTTTCTTT
cdr3_aa: CASITQGTEAFF

clone_size: NA
v_call: TRBV6-5
d_call: TRBD1
j_call: TRBJ2-5
cdr3_nt: TGTGCCAGCAGATGGGGGACAGGGGCGAAAGAGACCCAGTACTTC
cdr3_aa: CASRWGTGAKETQYF

clone_size: NA
v_call: TRBV7-9
d_call: TRBD1
j_call: TRBJ2-5
cdr3_nt: TGTGCCAGCAGCTCGGGACAGGGGGCCTCCGAGGCCCAGTACTTC
cdr3_aa: CASSSGQGASEAQYF

clone_size: NA
v_call: TRBV5-4
d_call: TRBD2
j_call: TRBJ2-1
cdr3_nt: TGTGCCAGCAGCTTGGCGGGAGGGGCGAACAATGAGCAGTTCTTC
cdr3_aa: CASSLAGGANNEQFF

clone_size: NA
v_call: TRBV10-3
d_call: TRBD1
j_call: TRBJ2-5
cdr3_nt: TGTGCCATCAGTTCCGACAGGGCAGGGGAAGAGACCCAGTACTTC
cdr3_aa: CAISSDRAGEETQYF

clone_size: NA
v_call: TRBV7-2
d_call: NA
j_call: TRBJ2-7
cdr3_nt: TGTGCCAGCCTGAGTGGAACTACCTACGAGCAGTACTTC
cdr3_aa: CASLSGTTYEQYF

clone_size: few
v_call: TRBV30
d_call: NA
j_call: TRBJ1-1
cdr3_nt: TGTGCCTGGAGTCGGCAGGGGAACACTGAAGCTTTCTTT
cdr3_aa: CAWSRQGNTEAFF

clone_size: NA
v_call: TRBV6-4
d_call: NA
j_call: TRBJ1-6
cdr3_nt: TGTGCCAGCAGCGCTGACACTTATAATTCACCCCTCCACTTT
cdr3_aa: CASSADTYNSPLHF

clone_size: NA
v_call: TRBV6-2/TRBV6-3
d_call: NA
j_call: TRBJ2-7
cdr3_nt: TGTGCCAGCAGTTTTCCCAGCTCCTACGAGCAGTACTTC
cdr3_aa: CASSFPSSYEQYF